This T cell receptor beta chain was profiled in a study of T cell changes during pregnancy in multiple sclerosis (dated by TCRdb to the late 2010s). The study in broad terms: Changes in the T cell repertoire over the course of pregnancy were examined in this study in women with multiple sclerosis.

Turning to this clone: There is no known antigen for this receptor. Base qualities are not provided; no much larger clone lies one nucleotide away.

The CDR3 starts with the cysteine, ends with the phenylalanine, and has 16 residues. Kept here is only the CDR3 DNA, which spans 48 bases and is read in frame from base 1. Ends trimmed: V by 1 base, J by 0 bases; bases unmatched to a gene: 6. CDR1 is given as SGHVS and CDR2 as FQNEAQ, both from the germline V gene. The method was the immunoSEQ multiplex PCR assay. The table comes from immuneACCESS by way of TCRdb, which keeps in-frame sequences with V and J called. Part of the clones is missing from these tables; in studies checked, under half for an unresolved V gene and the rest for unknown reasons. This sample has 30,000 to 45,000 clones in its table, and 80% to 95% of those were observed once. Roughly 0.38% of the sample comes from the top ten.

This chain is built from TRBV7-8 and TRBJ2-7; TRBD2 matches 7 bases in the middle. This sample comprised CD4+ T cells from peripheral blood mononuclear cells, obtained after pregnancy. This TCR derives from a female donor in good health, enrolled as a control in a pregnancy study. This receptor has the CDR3 CASSLGAGGSSYEQYF. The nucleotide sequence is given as TGTGCCAGCAGCTTAGGTGCTGGCGGGAGCTCCTACGAGCAGTACTTC.